What follows are 10 T cell receptor beta chains derived from one specimen sequenced in a study of blood T cell repertoires in COVID-19. Assay used: immunoSEQ multiplex PCR; TCRdb lists only in-frame clones, some missing. The sample yields fewer than 200,000 clones, 79% seen once. The sample was peripheral blood. These receptors all come from a woman aged 55-69 years with COVID-19, enrolled during active disease.

This clone was picked up a small number of times. The chain links TRBV7-9 to TRBJ2-1, with TRBD1 identical over 10 bases. This CDR3 is 13 amino acids long. Germline V gives CDR1 SEHNR, CDR2 FQNEAQ (reference sequence). Unmatched junction bases numbered 3, after V lost 5 bases and J lost 8 bases. The CDR3, as DNA: TGTGCCAGCAGCAGACAGGGGGCGGATGAGCAGTTCTTC. Its protein product is CASSRQGADEQFF.

This chain connects TRBV28 to TRBJ1-2; weak D call: TRBD1 (5 bases). The V and J ends lost 8 bases and 4 bases respectively, with 11 bases between them. In germline, CDR1 is MDHEN, CDR2 SYDVKM. The length of the CDR3 is 12 residues. CDR3 sequence (DNA): TGTGCCAGCTTTACCAGGGTCTATGGCTACACCTTC. This translates into CASFTRVYGYTF.

DNA for the CDR3: TGCGCCAGCAGCCACAACCTAGCGGGGGGGCACACCGGGGAGCTGTTTTTT. Protein product: CASSHNLAGGHTGELFF. The chain joins TRBV4-1 to TRBJ2-2, with TRBD2 identical over 12 bases. Germline V CDR1 and CDR2: MGHRA, YSYEKL. The CDR3 contains 17 residues. The V and J ends lost 3 bases and 3 bases, in that order; junction bases with no gene match: 5.

The sample holds one count of this clone. V usage is TRBV5-1 and J usage is TRBJ2-3; the D gene is possibly TRBD1 (7 bases). The CDR3 covers 15 residues. Germline V CDR1 and CDR2: SGHRS, YFSETQ. V lost 1 base, J lost 6 bases, and 15 bases lay in between. This CDR3 reads CASSLTSGGWDTQYF. The CDR3 coding sequence is TGCGCCAGCAGCTTGACTTCAGGGGGGTGGGATACGCAGTATTTT.

V is TRBV28 and J is TRBJ1-2; 11 nucleotides line up with TRBD1. V lost 2 bases, J lost 7 bases, and 9 bases stayed unmatched. From germline, CDR1 is MDHEN and CDR2 SYDVKM. There are 16 residues in the CDR3. CDR3 region: CASSLGSGQGASGYTF. In DNA form, the CDR3 reads TGTGCCAGCAGTTTAGGATCCGGACAGGGGGCAAGTGGCTACACCTTC.

The chain recombines TRBV3-1 (or the pseudogene TRBV3-2) with TRBJ2-5; 12 nucleotides line up with TRBD2. The germline V gene encodes CDR1 LGHDT and CDR2 YNNKEL (reference sequence). The V segment lost 0 bases and the J segment 5 bases; nucleotides outside the gene matches: 4. CDR3 size: 16 residues. CDR3 in DNA: TGTGCCAGCAGCCAAGATTGCACTAGCGGGAGGGAGACCCAGTACTTC. Translated: CASSQDCTSGRETQYF.

This clone was detected ten times or more. V and J are TRBV28 and TRBJ1-1; 8 nucleotides agree with TRBD1. This CDR3 contains 14 residues. Germline loops: CDR1 MDHEN, CDR2 SYDVKM. Trimming removed 5 bases from V and 1 base from J; junction bases left unmatched: 3. The CDR3 sequence is CASSRQGSNTEAFF. CDR3 DNA: TGTGCCAGCAGTAGACAGGGGTCGAACACTGAAGCTTTCTTT.

V gene TRBV4-3 combines with J gene TRBJ2-7; the match to TRBD2 covers 13 bases. This CDR3 contains 16 residues. The germline V gene has CDR1 LGHNA and CDR2 YSLEER. V lost 0 bases and J lost 3; bases outside the gene matches: 2. The CDR3 DNA sequence: TGCGCCAGCAGCCAAGAGGGGACTAGCGGGATCTACGAGCAGTACTTC. The encoded protein is CASSQEGTSGIYEQYF.

The chain recombines TRBV5-1 with TRBJ2-6, with D maybe TRBD2 (6 bases). Germline V lookup: CDR1 SGHRS, CDR2 YFSETQ. V was trimmed by 0 bases and J by 3 bases, leaving 19 bases between them. The length of the CDR3 is 19 residues. In nucleotides, the CDR3 is TGCGCCAGCAGCTTGGCGTTCCGCGGCTTGGAGGGTGGGGCCAACGTCCTGACTTTC. It encodes CASSLAFRGLEGGANVLTF.

Here the CDR3 reads CASSLGIDREAFF. DNA of the CDR3: TGTGCCAGCAGCTTAGGTATTGACAGGGAAGCTTTCTTT. This rearrangement joins TRBV7-8 to TRBJ1-1; D may be TRBD1 (6 bases). Between the trimmed V and J ends, which lost 1 base and 8 bases, there was a span of 11 bases. The CDR3 extends over 13 amino acids. CDR1 and CDR2 from the germline V gene are SGHVS and FQNEAQ.